These 16 T cell receptor beta chains were sequenced from one sample in a study of blood T cell repertoires in COVID-19. TCRdb keeps only in-frame clones here, not all; method: immunoSEQ multiplex PCR. The table shows about 300,000 clones, with 80% to 95% occurring only once. Sample: PBMCs or T cells enriched from blood (not recorded which). These receptors were collected from a woman aged 25-40 years who had recovered from COVID-19.

This chain connects TRBV7-9 to TRBJ2-7; 8 positions match TRBD1. The CDR3 loop spans 14 amino acids. V was clipped by 4 bases and J by 6 bases; unmatched bases: 8. The germline V gene has CDR1 SEHNR and CDR2 FQNEAQ (reference sequence). CDR3 bases: TGTGCCAGCAGCTCCTGGACAGGGACCGGCGAGCAGTACTTC. Encoded protein: CASSSWTGTGEQYF.

The chain recombines TRBV3-1 (or the pseudogene TRBV3-2) with TRBJ2-3; D is perhaps TRBD1 (7 bases). Trimming stripped 3 bases from V and 5 bases from J, with 12 bases between. Germline values: CDR1 LGHDT, CDR2 YNNKEL (reference sequence). This CDR3 is built from 14 residues. CDR3 nucleotides: TGTGCCAGCAGCCAGGGTCAGGGGGGAGATACGCAGTATTTT. Its protein product is CASSQGQGGDTQYF.

V usage is TRBV9 and J usage is TRBJ2-2; possibly TRBD1 for D (7 bases). The CDR3 loop spans 16 amino acids. Trimming shortened V by 0 bases and J by 5 bases, and 14 bases separated the two germline ends. From germline, CDR1 is SGDLS and CDR2 YYNGEE. In DNA form, the CDR3 reads TGTGCCAGCAGCGTAGCTGTGACAGGGAGGACCGGGGAGCTGTTTTTT. Protein product: CASSVAVTGRTGELFF.

This chain joins TRBV6-2 or TRBV6-3 and TRBJ2-2; a possible D gene is TRBD1 (6 bases). The germline V gene has CDR1 MNHEY and CDR2 SVGEGT. The CDR3 extends over 17 amino acids. V dropped 2 bases and J dropped 0 bases, with 13 bases sitting between them. The DNA for the CDR3 is TGTGCCAGCAGTTACCCCAGGGGCGCCCCGAACACCGGGGAGCTGTTTTTT. It specifies CASSYPRGAPNTGELFF.

V and J are TRBV9 and TRBJ1-3; 7 bases map to TRBD1. The ends lost 4 bases at V and 4 bases at J; junction bases unmatched: 11. Germline loops: CDR1 SGDLS, CDR2 YYNGEE. The CDR3 runs to 16 residues. The CDR3 DNA reads as TGTGCCAGCAGCTCTTACCCCGGGACAGAAGGAAACACCATATATTTT. It is translated as CASSSYPGTEGNTIYF.

The chain couples TRBV6-5 to TRBJ2-4; TRBD2 matches 9 bases. V shed 6 bases, J shed 9 bases, and the junction held 12 bases outside the gene matches. This CDR3 comprises 15 residues. Germline V CDR1 and CDR2: MNHEY, SVGAGI. CDR3 sequence: CASRSPTSGLLIQYF. In nucleotides, the CDR3 is TGTGCCAGCAGGTCCCCGACTAGCGGCCTTCTCATTCAGTACTTC.

The genes are TRBV4-1 and TRBJ1-1; D unclear. Germline CDR1 reads MGHRA; CDR2 reads YSYEKL. There are 14 residues in the CDR3. V dropped 0 bases and J dropped 4 bases, with 9 bases sitting between them. Here the CDR3 DNA reads TGCGCCAGCAGCCAAGAAGGAGTCCGCACTGAAGCTTTCTTT. Translation gives CASSQEGVRTEAFF.

The chain joins TRBV9 to TRBJ2-7; maybe TRBD2 (5 bases). Per germline, CDR1 SGDLS and CDR2 YYNGEE. Deletions cut 4 bases from V and 2 bases from J, with 13 bases between. This CDR3 has 14 amino acids. DNA for the CDR3: TGTGCCAGCAGCCCCCCAGCGGCACCCTACGAGCAGTACTTC. It yields the protein CASSPPAAPYEQYF.

The rearrangement links TRBV19 to TRBJ2-2; 7 nucleotides agree with TRBD1. This CDR3 region has 18 residues. V trimming: 0 bases; J trimming: 4 bases; junction bases outside the gene matches: 11. Germline assignment: CDR1 LNHDA and CDR2 SQIVND (reference sequence). CDR3 sequence reads: CASSIEGDRTRGTGELFF. The CDR3 DNA sequence: TGTGCCAGTAGTATAGAGGGGGACAGAACTCGTGGCACCGGGGAGCTGTTTTTT.

This chain joins TRBV15 and TRBJ2-2, with D perhaps TRBD2 (5 bases). The V gene's germline CDR1 is LNHNV and CDR2 YYDKDF (reference sequence). The length of the CDR3 is 16 residues. The ends were cut back, 5 bases at V and 4 bases at J, with 17 bases in the middle. Written as DNA, the CDR3 is TGTGCCACCAGCCCCCGAGGGAAATGGGGCACCGGGGAGCTGTTTTTT. Its translation is CATSPRGKWGTGELFF.

CDR3 sequence reads: CASSVGQDTGQPQHF. DNA of the CDR3: TGTGCCAGCAGCGTCGGACAGGACACGGGTCAGCCCCAGCATTTT. The chain combines TRBV9 with TRBJ1-5; 7 nucleotides line up with TRBD1. J was trimmed by 6 bases and V by 2 bases; bases with no gene match: 8. CDR1 is SGDLS and CDR2 is YYNGEE in the germline V gene. This CDR3 has 15 amino acids.

This chain links TRBV28 with TRBJ1-6; 7 nucleotides match TRBD1. Trimming at V came to 2 bases and at J to 10 bases, leaving 5 bases not matched to a gene. Germline CDR1 and CDR2: MDHEN and SYDVKM. This CDR3 comprises 14 residues. The CDR3 DNA sequence: TGTGCCAGCAGTTTAAGGGGGCTTGGGTCACCCCTCCACTTT. This encodes CASSLRGLGSPLHF. The variable domain in full, completed from reference TRBV28 and TRBJ1-6, reads DVKVTQSSRYLVKRTGEKVFLECVQDMDHENMFWYRQDPGLGLRLIYFSYDVKMKEKGDIPEGYSVSREKKERFSLILESASTNQTSMYLCASSLRGLGSPLHFGNGTRLTVT.

The V call is TRBV6-5, the J call TRBJ1-4; D call uncertain. The CDR3 is made up of 15 amino acids. Germline-derived CDR1 and CDR2 are MNHEY and SVGAGI. The ends were cut back, 5 bases at V and 8 bases at J, with 18 bases in the middle. DNA for the CDR3: TGTGCCAGCAGTCGGGAATGGCCAGGCCCAGAAAAACTGTTTTTT. Its translation is CASSREWPGPEKLFF.

The rearrangement uses TRBV11-3 and TRBJ1-2, with D possibly being TRBD1 (5 bases). This CDR3 comprises 16 residues. Germline lookup yields CDR1 SGHNT and CDR2 YENEEA. V was pared by 3 bases and J by 4 bases, with 18 bases between. CDR3 in amino acids: CASSLGGNKNLYGYTF. The CDR3 nucleotides read TGTGCCAGCAGCTTGGGGGGGAACAAAAACCTCTATGGCTACACCTTC.

V is TRBV20-1 and J is TRBJ1-1; D is ambiguous. V lost 4 bases and J 3 bases, leaving 6 bases between the germline ends. Germline CDR1 and CDR2: DFQATT and SNEGSKA (reference sequence). This CDR3 region has 11 residues. The CDR3 region has the DNA TGCAGTGCTATTCGGGACACTGAAGCTTTCTTT. Translation gives CSAIRDTEAFF.

In its sample, this clone was seen a few times. The chain uses TRBV10-3 and TRBJ2-1; the match to TRBD2 covers 16 bases. V lost 7 bases and J lost 2; bases outside the gene matches: 8. The germline CDR1 and CDR2 sequences are ENHRY and SYGVKD. The CDR3 has 18 residues. CDR3 sequence reads: CAITAGTSGRGTYNEQFF. Written as DNA, the CDR3 is TGTGCCATCACAGCCGGGACTAGCGGGAGGGGCACCTACAATGAGCAGTTCTTC.